The 8 T cell receptor beta chains below were found in one sample sequenced in a study of blood T cell repertoires in COVID-19. This table comes from immunoSEQ multiplex PCR, and its TCRdb copy is limited to in-frame clones, with some not included. Of approximately 250,000 clones listed, around 93% are singletons. The sample comprised PBMCs or T cells enriched from blood (not recorded which). The source is a man aged 35 to 55 who had been exposed to COVID-19.

The rearrangement uses TRBV7-2 and TRBJ2-3, with TRBD2 matching 7 bases. After removal of 0 bases from V and 5 bases from J, the junction contained 14 bases not matched to a gene. Germline CDR1 reads SGHTA; CDR2 reads FQGNSA. This CDR3 contains 18 residues. The CDR3 here is CASSLALGAGVKQDTQYF. In DNA, the CDR3 is TGTGCCAGCAGCTTAGCGCTTGGGGCGGGAGTAAAGCAAGATACGCAGTATTTT.

The chain links TRBV28 to TRBJ1-4, with D maybe TRBD1 (5 bases). The CDR3 length is 14 residues. Germline assignment: CDR1 MDHEN and CDR2 SYDVKM. Trimming left V 6 bases short and J 7 bases short, with 15 bases between. This CDR3 is CASRTQVVGEKLFF. DNA of the CDR3: TGTGCCAGCAGGACACAGGTTGTGGGTGAAAAACTGTTTTTT.

The rearrangement joins TRBV6-5 to TRBJ1-5; maybe TRBD1 (6 bases). Germline V gives CDR1 MNHEY, CDR2 SVGAGI. V lost 0 bases to trimming and J lost 4 bases, with 10 bases between them. The CDR3 spans 15 residues. The CDR3 protein is CASSYSRTANQPQHF. CDR3 in DNA: TGTGCCAGCAGTTACTCTAGGACAGCAAATCAGCCCCAGCATTTT.

This chain links TRBV30 with TRBJ2-5; 11 nucleotides line up with TRBD2. The J segment lost 7 bases and the V segment lost 0 bases, leaving 7 bases of the junction unmatched. The V gene's germline CDR1 is GTSNPN and CDR2 SVGIG (reference sequence). The CDR3 covers 15 residues. DNA for the CDR3: TGTGCCTGGAGTGTTGGTAGCGGGGGGGATCGGACCCAGTACTTC. This gives the protein CAWSVGSGGDRTQYF.

The rearrangement joins TRBV7-9 to TRBJ2-2, with 9 bases that match TRBD2. The germline V gene encodes CDR1 SEHNR and CDR2 FQNEAQ (reference sequence). CDR3 size: 19 residues. J was trimmed by 0 bases and V by 1 base; bases with no gene match: 9. CDR3 sequence: CASSLEAGGKTSNTGELFF. The CDR3 DNA reads TGTGCCAGCAGCTTAGAGGCGGGAGGGAAAACTTCGAACACCGGGGAGCTGTTTTTT.

About this clone itself: Other DNA sequences in the same sample also yield this CDR3. This rearrangement joins TRBV30 to TRBJ1-5; TRBD1 might be the D (6 bases). The CDR3 is 14 residues long. Germline V gene sequence: CDR1 GTSNPN, CDR2 SVGIG (reference sequence). V gave up 0 bases and J gave up 0 bases, with 6 bases separating them. CDR3 protein: CAWSVGGSNQPQHF. Written as DNA, the CDR3 is TGTGCCTGGAGTGTAGGGGGTAGCAATCAGCCCCAGCATTTT. Looking up the rest from reference TRBV30 and TRBJ1-5 gives the full variable domain: SQTIHQWPATLVQPVGSPLSLECTVEGTSNPNLYWYRQAAGRGLQLLFYSVGIGQISSEVPQNLSASRPQDRQFILSSKKLLLSDSGFYLCAWSVGGSNQPQHFGDGTRLSIL.

This clone was recorded a few times. The CDR3, as DNA: TGTGCCAGTAGTATAGTGAGGGCCGACACCGGGGAGCTGTTTTTT. Protein sequence: CASSIVRADTGELFF. The chain combines TRBV19 with TRBJ2-2; D is perhaps TRBD2 (5 bases). Looked up from germline, CDR1 is LNHDA and CDR2 is SQIVND (reference sequence). The CDR3 spans 15 residues. The ends were cut back, 1 base at V and 3 bases at J, with 9 bases in the middle. Variable domain in full (rest from reference TRBV19 and TRBJ2-2): DGGITQSPKYLFRKEGQNVTLSCEQNLNHDAMYWYRQDPGQGLRLIYYSQIVNDFQKGDIAEGYSVSREKKESFPLTVTSAQKNPTAFYLCASSIVRADTGELFFGEGSRLTVL.

The CDR3 region has the DNA TGCGCCAGCAGCCAAGCTAGCGGGAGTAGAAATGAGCAGTTCTTC. This gives the protein CASSQASGSRNEQFF. The rearrangement links TRBV4-1 to TRBJ2-1, with 10 bases identical to TRBD2. The CDR3 covers 15 residues. Looked up from germline, CDR1 is MGHRA and CDR2 is YSYEKL. V lost 1 base and J lost 7; bases outside the gene matches: 4.